Here is one T cell receptor beta chain with its context. The sample originates from a study of T cell responses to AZD1222 COVID-19 vaccine. Germline CDR1 and CDR2: SGHDT and YYEEEE. This CDR3 is 16 amino acids long. V was clipped by 1 base and J by 6 bases, with 17 bases between them. Assay used: immunoSEQ multiplex PCR; TCRdb lists only in-frame clones, some missing. The repertoire holds some 160,000 clones, about 92% seen once, with about 1% in the top ten. The receptor comes from an adult in good health. The chain carries TRBV5-6 and TRBJ1-5, with D perhaps matching TRBD1 (6 bases). The sample was peripheral blood, taken on day 0 of AZD1222 vaccination. CDR3 sequence (DNA): TGTGCCAGCAGCTTGCGGTTTGCAGGGGCGGCTCAGCCCCAGCATTTT. This gives the protein CASSLRFAGAAQPQHF.